This passage covers 29 T cell receptor beta chains from one sample sequenced in a study of T cell responses to AZD1222 COVID-19 vaccine. Libraries were prepared by immunoSEQ multiplex PCR; TCRdb keeps only in-frame clonotypes and omits some of them. The sample has around 80,000 clones, roughly 90% seen once. The sample in question was peripheral blood, obtained 28 days after the second AZD1222 dose. These receptors originate from an adult who received the AZD1222 COVID-19 vaccine.

V usage is TRBV9 and J usage is TRBJ1-2; no firm D call. Germline assignment: CDR1 SGDLS and CDR2 YYNGEE. CDR3 length: 13 amino acids. V was shortened by 7 bases and J by 2 bases, with 12 bases between the two germline ends. The CDR3 DNA follows: TGTGCCAGCGGCCTACAGCCAAACTATGGCTACACCTTC. Residues: CASGLQPNYGYTF.

The V gene is TRBV6-5, the J gene TRBJ2-7; 11 nucleotides align to TRBD1. The germline CDR1 and CDR2 sequences are MNHEY and SVGAGI. V was clipped by 1 base and J by 2 bases; unmatched bases: 4. There are 16 residues in the CDR3. This chain's CDR3 is CASSYWPGQGAYEQYF. Here the CDR3 DNA reads TGTGCCAGCAGTTACTGGCCGGGACAGGGGGCCTACGAGCAGTACTTC.

The chain couples TRBV18 to TRBJ1-4; no definite D call. The germline V and J ends were trimmed by 8 bases and 0 bases, with 10 bases remaining between them. The CDR3 covers 14 residues. CDR1 is KGHSH and CDR2 is LQKENI in the germline V gene. The CDR3 spells CASRGTATNEKLFF. The CDR3 DNA sequence: TGTGCCAGCCGCGGAACCGCAACTAATGAAAAACTGTTTTTT.

The CDR3: CASTRAAGDTQYF. The CDR3 coding sequence is TGTGCCAGCACCCGGGCCGCGGGGGATACGCAGTATTTT. The gene calls are TRBV25-1 and TRBJ2-3, with a tentative D call TRBD2 (6 bases). Trimming took off 7 bases at V and 6 bases at J, with 14 bases between the two ends. Per germline, CDR1 MGHDK and CDR2 SYGVNS. This CDR3 has 13 amino acids.

The chain links TRBV11-2 to TRBJ2-1; weak D call: TRBD2 (6 bases). Germline V lookup: CDR1 SGHAT, CDR2 FQNNGV. V lost 1 base to trimming and J lost 9 bases, with 16 bases between them. The CDR3 loop spans 15 amino acids. The CDR3 region is CASSLVLAPYVEQFF. CDR3 nucleotides: TGTGCCAGCAGCTTAGTACTAGCCCCCTACGTTGAGCAGTTCTTC.

The V gene is TRBV5-8, the J gene TRBJ1-4; D is undetermined. CDR1 is SGHTS and CDR2 is YDEGEE in the germline V gene. This CDR3 contains 11 residues. The ends were cut back, 2 bases at V and 7 bases at J, with 3 bases in the middle. The CDR3 spells CASSFREKLFF. CDR3 bases: TGTGCCAGCAGCTTTCGTGAAAAACTGTTTTTT.

This chain connects TRBV11-1 to TRBJ2-1; no clear D. Trimming took 5 bases from V and 4 from J, leaving 15 bases between them. Germline V CDR1 and CDR2: SGHAT, FQDESV (reference sequence). CDR3 length equals 15 residues. CDR3 sequence reads: CASSPSLTLYNEQFF. CDR3 DNA sequence: TGTGCCAGCAGCCCGTCCCTGACCCTTTACAATGAGCAGTTCTTC.

The chain recombines TRBV27 with TRBJ2-7; 9 nucleotides match TRBD2. V shed 5 bases, J shed 4 bases, and the junction held 9 bases outside the gene matches. The CDR3 has 15 residues. Germline CDR1 is MNHEY and CDR2 is SMNVEV (reference sequence). CDR3 bases: TGTGCCAGCAGTCCGAACGGACTAGCGCGTTACGAGCAGTACTTC. It encodes CASSPNGLARYEQYF.

The chain couples TRBV29-1 to TRBJ2-2, with D tentatively TRBD1 (5 bases). With 4 bases removed from V and 5 bases from J, the gap between germline ends came to 11 bases. The CDR3 runs to 13 residues. CDR1 is SQVTM, CDR2 ANQGSEA, per germline. CDR3 sequence (DNA): TGCAGCGTTGTCCAGGGTGGAACCGGGGAGCTGTTTTTT. Translating gives CSVVQGGTGELFF.

This clone was counted once. In nucleotides, the CDR3 is TGTGCCAGCAGCCGGGGGAACTCCTACGAGCAGTACTTC. It codes for CASSRGNSYEQYF. The chain recombines TRBV27 with TRBJ2-7; D is possibly TRBD2 (6 bases). The CDR3 has 13 amino acids. The germline V gene has CDR1 MNHEY and CDR2 SMNVEV (reference sequence). V dropped 6 bases and J dropped 0 bases, with 9 bases sitting between them.

The CDR3 loop reads CASSPGQGGEKLFF. In nucleotides, the CDR3 is TGTGCCAGCAGCCCCGGGCAGGGAGGTGAAAAACTGTTTTTT. The rearrangement joins TRBV7-9 to TRBJ1-4; a weak D match, TRBD1 (5 bases). Trimming pared 5 bases from V and 7 bases from J, leaving 14 bases between. CDR1 SEHNR and CDR2 FQNEAQ come from the germline V gene (reference sequence). The CDR3 sequence is 14 residues long.

This rearrangement joins TRBV10-3 to TRBJ2-1; D perhaps matches TRBD1 (6 bases). V was cut by 4 bases and J by 3 bases, with 13 bases left in between. This CDR3 has 15 residues. Looked up from germline, CDR1 is ENHRY and CDR2 is SYGVKD. CDR3 in DNA: TGTGCCATCAGTGTACCCTTAGGGGGCTACAATGAGCAGTTCTTC. This encodes CAISVPLGGYNEQFF.

The chain has TRBV20-1 and TRBJ2-1; D remains ambiguous. Trimming shortened V by 3 bases and J by 0 bases, and 6 bases separated the two germline ends. Germline CDR1 DFQATT, CDR2 SNEGSKA (reference sequence). This CDR3 region has 13 residues. The CDR3 region has the DNA TGCAGTGCTAGTTTCAGCTCCTACAATGAGCAGTTCTTC. Amino acid sequence: CSASFSSYNEQFF.

The genes are TRBV6-5 and TRBJ2-7; TRBD2 matches at 14 bases. CDR3 length: 14 residues. The V gene's germline CDR1 is MNHEY and CDR2 SVGAGI. Losses at the gene ends were 6 bases for V and 7 bases for J; bases not matched to a gene: 5. DNA of the CDR3: TGTGCCAGCAGGGGACTAGCGGGAGAGGGGGAGCAGTACTTC. Protein product: CASRGLAGEGEQYF.

The chain carries TRBV12-3 or TRBV12-4 and TRBJ2-7; 9 bases align to TRBD1. V lost 6 bases to trimming and J lost 4 bases; unmatched junction nucleotides: 4. The CDR3 loop spans 13 amino acids. CDR3 loop: CASSQTGGYEQYF. CDR3 nucleotides: TGTGCCAGCAGCCAGACAGGGGGATACGAGCAGTACTTC.

CDR3 residues: CASSRQNSPLHF. Here the CDR3 DNA reads TGTGCCAGCAGCCGACAGAATTCACCCCTCCACTTT. V usage is TRBV28 and J usage is TRBJ1-6, with D tentatively TRBD1 (5 bases). In germline, CDR1 is MDHEN, CDR2 SYDVKM. Trimming pared 6 bases from V and 7 bases from J, leaving 7 bases between. The CDR3 runs to 12 residues.

This clone was seen only once. The chain combines TRBV3-1 (or the pseudogene TRBV3-2) with TRBJ1-4, with D perhaps TRBD1 (6 bases). This CDR3 has 13 residues. Germline values: CDR1 LGHDT, CDR2 YNNKEL (reference sequence). Trimming removed 6 bases at V and 3 bases at J, with 8 bases between. The CDR3 nucleotides read TGTGCCAGCAGGGGACAAGCTAATGAAAAACTGTTTTTT. This codes for CASRGQANEKLFF.

This chain uses TRBV7-8 with TRBJ1-6, with 10 bases fitting TRBD1. CDR1 and CDR2 (germline): SGHVS, FQNEAQ. J was trimmed by 8 bases and V by 5 bases; bases with no gene match: 6. The CDR3 is made up of 15 amino acids. The CDR3 protein is CASSPRQGADSPLHF. CDR3 in DNA: TGTGCCAGCAGCCCCCGACAGGGGGCCGATTCACCCCTCCACTTT.

V and J are TRBV10-3 and TRBJ2-7, with D possibly being TRBD1 (6 bases). CDR1 is ENHRY, CDR2 SYGVKD, per germline. V was clipped by 3 bases and J by 2 bases, with 8 bases between them. The CDR3 consists of 13 residues. As DNA, the CDR3 is TGTGCCATCAGTGATACAGGGCCCTACGAGCAGTACTTC. Amino acids: CAISDTGPYEQYF.

V is TRBV6-2 or TRBV6-3 and J is TRBJ2-2, with 7 positions matching TRBD2. This CDR3 spans 18 amino acids. Germline values: CDR1 MNHEY, CDR2 SVGEGT. The trim removed 4 bases at V and 2 bases at J, leaving 13 bases unmatched. CDR3 DNA: TGTGCCAGCAGTTCTGGACTAGGGCGGGGACTAAACACCGGGGAGCTGTTTTTT. Translating it yields CASSSGLGRGLNTGELFF.

The chain carries TRBV7-2 and TRBJ2-6; perhaps TRBD2 as D (5 bases). The CDR3 is 13 residues long. V shed 10 bases and J shed 1 base, with 8 bases lying between them. From germline, CDR1 is SGHTA and CDR2 FQGNSA. DNA of the CDR3: TGTGCCACCCGGGGATCTGGGGCCAACGTCCTGACTTTC. This gives the protein CATRGSGANVLTF.

The CDR3 is CASSSRTGAYNEQFF. CDR3 DNA sequence: TGTGCCAGCAGCTCGCGGACAGGGGCGTACAATGAGCAGTTCTTC. The rearrangement uses TRBV27 and TRBJ2-1; 9 bases fit TRBD1. The V gene end was trimmed by 6 bases and the J gene end by 4 bases; junction bases not matched to a gene: 7. This CDR3 has 15 residues. Germline values: CDR1 MNHEY, CDR2 SMNVEV (reference sequence).

The chain joins TRBV28 to TRBJ2-3; 11 bases match TRBD2. The CDR3 length is 16 residues. CDR1 is MDHEN and CDR2 is SYDVKM in the germline V gene. V lost 5 bases and J lost 0; bases outside the gene matches: 4. The CDR3 DNA sequence: TGTGCCAGCAGTCCTAGGACTAGCGGGAGCACAGATACGCAGTATTTT. Protein product: CASSPRTSGSTDTQYF.

This chain's CDR3 is CAWSVSGEKLFF. CDR3 nucleotide sequence: TGTGCCTGGAGTGTTTCAGGGGAAAAACTGTTTTTT. The chain employs TRBV30 and TRBJ1-4, with D perhaps TRBD1 (5 bases). The V and J ends lost 0 bases and 8 bases respectively, with 7 bases between them. Germline V CDR1 and CDR2: GTSNPN, SVGIG (reference sequence). This CDR3 comprises 12 residues. The variable domain in full, with the rest retrieved from reference TRBV30 and TRBJ1-4, is SQTIHQWPATLVQPVGSPLSLECTVEGTSNPNLYWYRQAAGRGLQLLFYSVGIGQISSEVPQNLSASRPQDRQFILSSKKLLLSDSGFYLCAWSVSGEKLFFGSGTQLSVL.

This rearrangement joins TRBV20-1 to TRBJ2-7; maybe TRBD1 (5 bases). Trimming shortened V by 6 bases and J by 7 bases, and 13 bases separated the two germline ends. Germline V gene data show CDR1 as DFQATT and CDR2 as SNEGSKA (reference sequence). This CDR3 spans 11 amino acids. The chain's CDR3 is CSAVTVGEQYF. DNA for the CDR3: TGCAGTGCGGTGACAGTTGGGGAGCAGTACTTC.

The rearrangement joins TRBV30 to TRBJ1-3; D call uncertain. V shed 8 bases and J shed 4 bases, with 9 bases lying between them. CDR3 length: 11 amino acids. The germline V gene encodes CDR1 GTSNPN and CDR2 SVGIG (reference sequence). CDR3 residues: CARKDGNTIYF. The DNA of the CDR3 is TGTGCCCGCAAGGACGGAAACACCATATATTTT.

The chain joins TRBV28 to TRBJ1-1; D is possibly TRBD1 (5 bases). This CDR3 has 14 residues. V was shortened by 2 bases and J by 4 bases, with 11 bases between the two germline ends. The V gene's germline CDR1 is MDHEN and CDR2 SYDVKM. In DNA form, the CDR3 reads TGTGCCAGCAGTTTAGATGGGGGGGGCACTGAAGCTTTCTTT. It encodes CASSLDGGGTEAFF.

J is TRBJ2-1 and V is TRBV4-2, with a tentative D call TRBD2 (6 bases). V was trimmed by 1 base and J by 8 bases, leaving 15 bases between them. Per germline, CDR1 LGHNA and CDR2 YNFKEQ. The CDR3 covers 15 residues. This chain's CDR3 is CASSQATGVTYEQFF. In DNA, the CDR3 is TGTGCCAGCAGCCAAGCGACGGGAGTAACCTATGAGCAGTTCTTC.

The rearrangement uses TRBV5-4 and TRBJ2-7, with 8 bases identical to TRBD2. The V and J ends lost 1 base and 3 bases, in that order; junction bases with no gene match: 3. Per germline, CDR1 SGHNT and CDR2 YYREEE (reference sequence). The CDR3 is 14 residues long. Written as DNA, the CDR3 is TGTGCCAGCAGCTTGCAGACTAGCGACTACGAGCAGTACTTC. Its translation is CASSLQTSDYEQYF.